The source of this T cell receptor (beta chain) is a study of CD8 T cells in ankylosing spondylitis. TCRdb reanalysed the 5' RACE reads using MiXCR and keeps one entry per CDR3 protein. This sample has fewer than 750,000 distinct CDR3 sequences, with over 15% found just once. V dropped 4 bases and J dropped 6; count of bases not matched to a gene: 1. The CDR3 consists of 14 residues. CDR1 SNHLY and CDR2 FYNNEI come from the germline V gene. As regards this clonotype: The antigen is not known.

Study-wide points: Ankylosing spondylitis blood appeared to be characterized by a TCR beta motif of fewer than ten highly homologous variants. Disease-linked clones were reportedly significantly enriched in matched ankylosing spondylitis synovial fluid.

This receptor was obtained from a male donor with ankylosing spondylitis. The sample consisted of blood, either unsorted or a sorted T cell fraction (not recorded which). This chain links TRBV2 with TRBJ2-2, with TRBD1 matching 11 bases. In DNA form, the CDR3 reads TGTGCCAGCAGTGGGGACAGGGGGGCCGGGGAGCTGTTTTTT. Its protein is CASSGDRGAGELFF.